The present T cell receptor beta chain was sequenced within a study of blood T cell repertoires in COVID-19 (dated by TCRdb to 2018 to 2021). Regarding the complete study: Collaborator samples came from the United States, Italy and Spain and covered acute and convalescent phases of COVID-19. Where HLA class I and class II types were available, the types were taken from metadata supplied by the sample provider, not from assay-based typing. The prospective study material was composed of cDNA or gDNA derived from T cells, B-cell-depleted T cells, or PBMCs. Deeply sampled blood TCRbeta repertoires from subjects exposed to, actively infected with, or recovered from COVID-19 were included in the dataset. Samples were obtained from the ongoing ImmuneRACE study (first 160 participants) and from about 1,300 subjects provided by 6 global collaborators. The repertoires were made available in a free public database intended to serve as a resource for research on the immune response to SARS-CoV-2. The sample metadata nearly always contained a de-identified subject ID, COVID-19 status, age in years and sex. What the authors observed across the whole study: How much clinical and demographic metadata was included differed by source and by participant, and the metadata was provided uncurated.

Only one count was recorded for this clone. Its antigen specificity is not known. Within one base of it there is no much larger clone, and no base qualities were kept. V is trimmed back by 8 bases and J by 4 bases, and the junction contains 1 base that no gene match accounts for. The germline V gene gives CDR1 as SNHLY and CDR2 as FYNNEI. Measured from the cysteine to the phenylalanine, the CDR3 is 11 residues long. Kept here is only the CDR3 DNA, which spans 33 bases and is read in frame from base 1. Whole blood was collected in K2EDTA tubes by collaborating institutions according to the institutions' own protocols. For TCRbeta analysis, collaborators shipped samples as frozen whole blood, isolated PBMCs, or DNA extracted from either of those sample types. The immunoSEQ Assay, a bias-controlled multiplex PCR, was used to amplify TCRbeta CDR3 regions from genomic DNA. As for the original processing: Within the assay, amplification of reference gene primers was used to estimate how many nucleated cells each sample contained. To quantify the absolute abundance of each unique TCRbeta CDR3 rearrangement, sequence reads were collapsed and filtered. Productive Simpson clonality was computed per sample as the square root of Simpson's diversity index over productive rearrangements. TCRdb carries this immuneACCESS record with in-frame sequences only. Its versions omit some clonotypes, under half of them owing to an unresolved V gene in the studies checked, with the rest unexplained. That table gives V, J and clone size, and the DNA gave D and trimming. The sample records 100,000 to 150,000 clones, around 63% of which are singletons. Approximately 2.1% of the sample belongs to the ten largest clones.

The sequence derives from a woman in her sixties or seventies with acute or convalescent COVID-19. Sequenced material: peripheral blood. The sequence links TRBV2 to TRBJ2-7, and TRBD1 matches 8 of the central bases. The nucleotide sequence reads TGTGCCAGCGGACAGGGTTACGAGCAGTACTTC. Translated, it reads CASGQGYEQYF.